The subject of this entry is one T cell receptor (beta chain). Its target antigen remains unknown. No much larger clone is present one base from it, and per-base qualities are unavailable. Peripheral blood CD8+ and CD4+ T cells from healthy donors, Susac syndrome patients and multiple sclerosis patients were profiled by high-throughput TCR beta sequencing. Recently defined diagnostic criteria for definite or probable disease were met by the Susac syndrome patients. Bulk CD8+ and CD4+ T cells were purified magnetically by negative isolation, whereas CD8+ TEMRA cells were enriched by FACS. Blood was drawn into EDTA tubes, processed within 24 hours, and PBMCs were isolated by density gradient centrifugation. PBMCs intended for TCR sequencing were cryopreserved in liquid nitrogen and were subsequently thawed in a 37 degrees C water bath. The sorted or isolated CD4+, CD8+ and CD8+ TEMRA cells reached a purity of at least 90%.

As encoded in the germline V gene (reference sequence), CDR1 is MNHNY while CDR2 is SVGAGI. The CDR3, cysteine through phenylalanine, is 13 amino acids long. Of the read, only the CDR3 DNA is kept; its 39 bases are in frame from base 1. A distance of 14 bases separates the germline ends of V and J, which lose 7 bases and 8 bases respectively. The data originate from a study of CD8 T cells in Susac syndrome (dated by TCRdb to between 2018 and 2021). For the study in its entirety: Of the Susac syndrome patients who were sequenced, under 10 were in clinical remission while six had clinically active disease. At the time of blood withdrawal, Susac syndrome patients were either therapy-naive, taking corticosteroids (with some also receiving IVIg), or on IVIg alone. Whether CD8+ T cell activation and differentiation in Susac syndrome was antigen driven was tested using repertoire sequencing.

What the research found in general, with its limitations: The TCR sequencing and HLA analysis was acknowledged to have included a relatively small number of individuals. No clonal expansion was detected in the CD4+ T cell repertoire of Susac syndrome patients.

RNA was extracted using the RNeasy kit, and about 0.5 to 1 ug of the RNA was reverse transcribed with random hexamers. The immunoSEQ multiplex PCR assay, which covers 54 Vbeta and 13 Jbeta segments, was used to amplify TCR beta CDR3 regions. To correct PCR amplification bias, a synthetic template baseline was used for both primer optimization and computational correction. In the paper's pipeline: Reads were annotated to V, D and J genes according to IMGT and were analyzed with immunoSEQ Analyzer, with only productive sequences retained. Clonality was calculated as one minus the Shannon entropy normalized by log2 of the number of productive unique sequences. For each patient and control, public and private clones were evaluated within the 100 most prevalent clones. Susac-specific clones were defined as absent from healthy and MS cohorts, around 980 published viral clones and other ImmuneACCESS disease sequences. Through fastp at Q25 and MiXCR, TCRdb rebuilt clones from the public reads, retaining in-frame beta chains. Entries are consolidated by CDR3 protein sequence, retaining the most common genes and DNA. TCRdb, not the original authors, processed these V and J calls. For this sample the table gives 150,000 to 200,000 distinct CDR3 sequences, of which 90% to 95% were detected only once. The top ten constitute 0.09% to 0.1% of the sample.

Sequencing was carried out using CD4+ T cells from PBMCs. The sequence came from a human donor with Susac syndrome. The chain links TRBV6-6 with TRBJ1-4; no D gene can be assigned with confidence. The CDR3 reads CASTHGLGEKLFF. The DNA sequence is TGTGCCAGCACCCACGGTTTGGGAGAAAAACTGTTTTTT.